This T cell receptor beta chain was sequenced for a study of cytomegalovirus exposure and HLA in healthy donors. Across the whole study: The study placed 70% to 85% of its roughly 410 genotyped donors in the Caucasian-associated ancestry cluster. Notes on the study in general: Most likely, a cluster of highly shared sequence variants arose as a sequencing artifact. Cytomegalovirus status was reportedly diagnosed by the classifier with high sensitivity and specificity. There were 150 to 200 TCR beta chains listed as cytomegalovirus-associated.

This clone was counted between two and nine times. Its target is unknown. V lost 4 bases and J lost 4, with 11 bases in between. Per germline, CDR1 SGHRS and CDR2 YFSETQ. This CDR3 has 13 residues. This PCR relied on a set of 60 Vbeta primers and 13 Jbeta primers. Some clones are missing from TCRdb's copy, which holds only in-frame ones; the method was immunoSEQ multiplex PCR. The sample holds about 160,000 clones, roughly 76% seen once. This receptor was identified in a woman between 45 and 60 years old in good health and CMV-seronegative. Material for sequencing was PBMCs. This chain connects TRBV5-1 to TRBJ2-5; D is possibly TRBD2 (6 bases). The CDR3 bases are TGCGCCAGCAGCGGCGGGACCGGAGAGACCCAGTACTTC. This codes for CASSGGTGETQYF.